This TCR beta chain came from a study of T-cell memory formation after mild COVID-19. The study, taken as a whole, reports: Most CD4+ clones that shrank were in CM and EM, while CD8+ ones turned up in EMRA. Later expanders leaned toward CD4+, whereas clones contracting from day 15 to 85 were balanced CD4/CD8. Confirmation was lacking for SARS-CoV-2 specificity of second-wave clones that peaked on day 37.

TCRdb analysed the 5' RACE reads with MiXCR anew, one entry per CDR3 protein. The table records roughly 400,000 distinct CDR3 sequences, more than 15% of them present only once. Concerning this clonotype itself: The antigen is undetermined.

Material for sequencing was PBMCs or a T cell subset sorted from them (not recorded which). The TCR comes from a man between 18 and 29 years old who had mild COVID-19 (a few samples of this study predate the infection). Cell type and time point are not known.

The CDR3 sequence is CSVGDGNHSPLHF. The CDR3 DNA is TGCAGCGTTGGGGACGGGAACCATTCACCCCTCCACTTT. V is TRBV29-1 and J is TRBJ1-6; a weak D match, TRBD1 (5 bases). Germline CDR1 is SQVTM and CDR2 is ANQGSEA. Trimming left V 4 bases short and J 8 bases short, with 12 bases between. CDR3 length equals 13 residues.